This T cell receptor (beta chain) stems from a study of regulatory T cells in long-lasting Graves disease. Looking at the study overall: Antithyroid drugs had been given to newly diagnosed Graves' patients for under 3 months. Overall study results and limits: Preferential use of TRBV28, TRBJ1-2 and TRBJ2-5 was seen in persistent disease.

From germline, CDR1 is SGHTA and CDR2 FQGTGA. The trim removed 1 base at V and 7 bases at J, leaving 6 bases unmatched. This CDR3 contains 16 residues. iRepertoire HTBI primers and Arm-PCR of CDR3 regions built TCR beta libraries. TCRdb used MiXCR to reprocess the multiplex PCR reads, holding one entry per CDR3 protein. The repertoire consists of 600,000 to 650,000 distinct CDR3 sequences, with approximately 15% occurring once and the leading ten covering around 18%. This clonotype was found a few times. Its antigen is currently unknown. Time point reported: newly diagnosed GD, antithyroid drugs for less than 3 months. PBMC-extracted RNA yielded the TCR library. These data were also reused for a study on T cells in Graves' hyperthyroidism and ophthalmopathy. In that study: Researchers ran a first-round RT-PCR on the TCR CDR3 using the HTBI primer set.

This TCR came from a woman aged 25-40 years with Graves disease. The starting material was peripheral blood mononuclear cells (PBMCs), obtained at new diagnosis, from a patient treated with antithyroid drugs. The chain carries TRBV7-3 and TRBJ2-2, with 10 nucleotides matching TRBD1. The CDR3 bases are TGTGCCAGCAGCTTAAGACAGGGGGCGACTGGCGGGGAGCTGTTTTTT. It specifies CASSLRQGATGGELFF.